Sequencing of this T cell receptor (beta chain) was carried out in a study of cytomegalovirus exposure and HLA in healthy donors. Findings and limits, study-wide: Rare TCR sequences dominated, though some public TCRs recurred in many donors.

60 Vbeta and 13 Jbeta primers were used in PCR. Produced via immunoSEQ multiplex PCR; TCRdb's table is partial and in-frame only. The sample's table shows 130,000 to 150,000 clones. Looked up from germline, CDR1 is MDHEN and CDR2 is SYDVKM. Trimming cost V 4 bases and J 0 bases, with 12 bases left between them. This CDR3 spans 15 amino acids. Turning to this clone: Its antigen is still unknown.

Sequencing was done on a sample of PBMCs. The genes are TRBV28 and TRBJ1-2; tentative D call: TRBD1 (5 bases). This sequence originates from a woman in her forties or fifties in good health and CMV-seronegative. CDR3 residues: CASSYTGGPNYGYTF. The CDR3, as DNA: TGTGCCAGCAGTTATACAGGCGGTCCTAACTATGGCTACACCTTC.